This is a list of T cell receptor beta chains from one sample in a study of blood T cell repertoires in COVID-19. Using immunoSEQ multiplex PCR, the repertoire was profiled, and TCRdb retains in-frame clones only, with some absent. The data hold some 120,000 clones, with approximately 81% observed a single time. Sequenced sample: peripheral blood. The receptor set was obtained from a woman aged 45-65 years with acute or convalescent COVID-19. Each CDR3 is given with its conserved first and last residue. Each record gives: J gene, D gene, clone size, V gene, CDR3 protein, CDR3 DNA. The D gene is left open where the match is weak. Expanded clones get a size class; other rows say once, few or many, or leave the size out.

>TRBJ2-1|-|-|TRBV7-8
CASSLTLSSYNEQFF
TGTGCCAGCAGCTTAACTTTGAGCTCCTACAATGAGCAGTTCTTC
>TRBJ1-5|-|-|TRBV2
CASSDELSQPQHF
TGTGCCAGCAGTGATGAGCTAAGTCAGCCCCAGCATTTT
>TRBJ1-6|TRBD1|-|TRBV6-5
CASRIDRDNSPLHF
TGTGCCAGCAGGATAGACAGGGATAATTCACCCCTCCACTTT
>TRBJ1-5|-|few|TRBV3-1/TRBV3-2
CASSQSGWNQPQHF
TGTGCCAGCAGCCAATCGGGGTGGAATCAGCCCCAGCATTTT
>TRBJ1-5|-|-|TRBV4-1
CASSQSPFEPQHF
TGCGCCAGCAGCCAATCCCCATTTGAGCCCCAGCATTTT
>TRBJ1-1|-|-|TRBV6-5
CASKDYGTEAFF
TGTGCCAGCAAGGACTACGGCACTGAAGCTTTCTTT
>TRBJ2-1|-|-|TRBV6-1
CASSEQGWEYNEQFF
TGTGCCAGCAGTGAACAGGGTTGGGAATACAATGAGCAGTTCTTC
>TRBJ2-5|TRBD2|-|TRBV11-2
CASSFPGTSGSNAETQYF
TGTGCCAGCAGCTTCCCCGGGACTAGCGGGAGCAACGCGGAGACCCAGTACTTC
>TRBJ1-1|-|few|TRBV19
CASSIRMNTEAFF
TGTGCCAGTAGTATACGTATGAACACTGAAGCTTTCTTT
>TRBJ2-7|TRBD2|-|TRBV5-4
CASSLADSGAGEQYF
TGTGCCAGCAGCTTGGCCGATAGCGGAGCGGGAGAGCAGTACTTC
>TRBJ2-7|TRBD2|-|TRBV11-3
CASSPTSGYEQYF
TGTGCCAGCAGCCCGACTAGCGGGTACGAGCAGTACTTC